These 20 T cell receptor beta chains originate from one sample sequenced in a study of human thymus T cells. Method: immunoSEQ multiplex PCR; TCRdb's copy keeps in-frame clones and lacks some. The table shows some 57,000 clones, with 94% occurring only once. What was sequenced was blood. These receptors all come from a boy younger than two with a congenital heart defect but otherwise immunologically healthy.

The gene calls are TRBV6-5 and TRBJ1-2; D is unresolved. Trimming stripped 0 bases from V and 2 bases from J, with 7 bases between. CDR3 size: 14 residues. CDR1 is MNHEY, CDR2 SVGAGI, per germline. DNA for the CDR3: TGTGCCAGCAGTTACTCGCGGGGAAACTATGGCTACACCTTC. It translates to CASSYSRGNYGYTF.

V usage is TRBV5-1 and J usage is TRBJ1-3; 7 nucleotides align to TRBD1. The CDR3 covers 13 residues. V dropped 3 bases and J dropped 4; count of bases not matched to a gene: 1. Germline values: CDR1 SGHRS, CDR2 YFSETQ. The CDR3 sequence is CASSSGQGNTIYF. The DNA for the CDR3 is TGCGCCAGCAGCTCGGGACAGGGAAACACCATATATTTT.

The V and J genes are TRBV7-9 and TRBJ2-2; a possible D gene is TRBD1 (5 bases). Trimming shortened V by 1 base and J by 2 bases, and 8 bases separated the two germline ends. CDR1 SEHNR and CDR2 FQNEAQ come from the germline V gene (reference sequence). The CDR3 totals 15 residues. In DNA, the CDR3 is TGTGCCAGCAGCTTAGTTGACAGCAACACCGGGGAGCTGTTTTTT. This sequence encodes CASSLVDSNTGELFF.

The chain is built from TRBV5-1 and TRBJ2-5; a possible D gene is TRBD1 (6 bases). The germline gives CDR1 SGHRS, CDR2 YFSETQ. This CDR3 is 13 amino acids long. Trimming took 3 bases from V and 0 from J, leaving 6 bases between them. Written as DNA, the CDR3 is TGCGCCAGCAGCTGGGACAACCAAGAGACCCAGTACTTC. Protein sequence: CASSWDNQETQYF.

The chain carries TRBV6-5 and TRBJ2-7; 8 bases are a match to TRBD2. The CDR3 sequence is 15 residues long. Per the germline V gene, CDR1 is MNHEY and CDR2 is SVGAGI. Trimming took 0 bases from V and 0 from J; bases not matched to a gene: 1. DNA of the CDR3: TGTGCCAGCAGTTACTCCGGGACTAGCTCCTACGAGCAGTACTTC. It is translated as CASSYSGTSSYEQYF.

The V and J genes are TRBV4-1 and TRBJ2-7, with 10 nucleotides matching TRBD1. Germline CDR1 is MGHRA and CDR2 is YSYEKL. The CDR3 is 15 residues long. With V trimmed by 3 bases and J by 2 bases, 4 bases remained unmatched. This chain's CDR3 is CASSQAGTGAYEQYF. The CDR3 DNA reads TGCGCCAGCAGCCAGGCCGGGACAGGGGCCTACGAGCAGTACTTC.

V and J are TRBV4-1 and TRBJ2-4; unclear D gene. Trimming took off 3 bases at V and 0 bases at J, with 6 bases between the two ends. Per germline, CDR1 MGHRA and CDR2 YSYEKL. The CDR3 has 14 residues. The chain's CDR3 is CASSHILAKNIQYF. In DNA form, the CDR3 reads TGCGCCAGCAGCCATATACTAGCCAAAAACATTCAGTACTTC.

The V gene is TRBV7-9, the J gene TRBJ2-5; TRBD1 matches 7 bases. The V segment lost 3 bases and the J segment 1 base; nucleotides outside the gene matches: 8. Germline V gene data show CDR1 as SEHNR and CDR2 as FQNEAQ (reference sequence). The length of the CDR3 is 16 residues. CDR3 nucleotides: TGTGCCAGCAGCTTCCCCCGGCAGGGGGTCCAAGAGACCCAGTACTTC. Encoded protein: CASSFPRQGVQETQYF.

The V and J genes are TRBV19 and TRBJ2-2; D remains unclear. Germline V gives CDR1 LNHDA, CDR2 SQIVND (reference sequence). The CDR3 has 13 amino acids. The V and J ends lost 8 bases and 0 bases respectively, with 7 bases between them. The CDR3 DNA sequence: TGTGCCAGTGAGAGTACGAACACCGGGGAGCTGTTTTTT. It codes for CASESTNTGELFF.

The chain links TRBV12-5 to TRBJ2-2; 7 bases line up with TRBD1. In germline, CDR1 is LGHNT, CDR2 FRNRAP. There are 15 residues in the CDR3. V lost 0 bases to trimming and J lost 3 bases; unmatched junction nucleotides: 1. The CDR3 DNA reads TGTGCTAGTGGTTTGGTCCAGGGGGACACCGGGGAGCTGTTTTTT. Its protein is CASGLVQGDTGELFF.

The V and J genes are TRBV28 and TRBJ2-1; D is ambiguous. The V end was cut by 7 bases, the J end by 0 bases, with 37 bases between. This CDR3 comprises 23 residues. CDR1 is MDHEN, CDR2 SYDVKM, per germline. In DNA form, the CDR3 reads TGTGCCAGCATACGAACGGGTAATGGACCGATCCAATTATACCTGAGCTCCTACAATGAGCAGTTCTTC. Translating gives CASIRTGNGPIQLYLSSYNEQFF. Variable domain in full (rest from reference TRBV28 and TRBJ2-1): DVKVTQSSRYLVKRTGEKVFLECVQDMDHENMFWYRQDPGLGLRLIYFSYDVKMKEKGDIPEGYSVSREKKERFSLILESASTNQTSMYLCASIRTGNGPIQLYLSSYNEQFFGPGTRLTVL.

The chain joins TRBV5-1 to TRBJ1-4, with D possibly matching TRBD1 (6 bases). Trimming left V 1 base short and J 0 bases short, with 13 bases between. CDR3 length: 17 residues. The V gene's germline CDR1 is SGHRS and CDR2 YFSETQ. CDR3 amino acids: CASSLSGGTATNEKLFF. The CDR3 nucleotides are TGCGCCAGCAGCTTGTCTGGGGGCACTGCAACTAATGAAAAACTGTTTTTT.

V usage is TRBV27 and J usage is TRBJ2-2; D gene ambiguous. V was trimmed by 2 bases and J by 4 bases, leaving 5 bases between them. The germline V gene encodes CDR1 MNHEY and CDR2 SMNVEV (reference sequence). The length of the CDR3 is 13 residues. The DNA of the CDR3 is TGTGCCAGCAGTTTACTAGGCACCGGGGAGCTGTTTTTT. It encodes CASSLLGTGELFF.

The J gene is TRBJ2-3, the V gene TRBV6-1; TRBD1 matches at 10 bases. Looked up from germline, CDR1 is MNHNS and CDR2 is SASEGT. Germline trimming cut 6 bases from V and 3 bases from J; bases unmatched to any gene: 6. The CDR3 contains 15 residues. CDR3 loop: CASRYRDRGTDTQYF. The CDR3 bases are TGTGCCAGCAGATACCGGGACAGGGGTACAGATACGCAGTATTTT.

V usage is TRBV5-4 and J usage is TRBJ2-5; TRBD1 or TRBD2 may be the D gene (6 bases each). V gave up 0 bases and J gave up 5 bases, with 14 bases separating them. The CDR3 is 15 amino acids. Germline CDR1 SGHNT, CDR2 YYREEE (reference sequence). The CDR3 spells CASSLAGARGETQYF. The CDR3, as DNA: TGTGCCAGCAGCTTGGCGGGGGCCCGAGGGGAGACCCAGTACTTC.

The gene calls are TRBV7-2 and TRBJ2-3, with a tentative D call TRBD2 (7 bases). The CDR3 loop spans 14 amino acids. V gave up 6 bases and J gave up 4 bases, with 14 bases separating them. Germline V lookup: CDR1 SGHTA, CDR2 FQGNSA. DNA for the CDR3: TGTGCCAGCAGGCTAGAGGGGGGGGCAGATACGCAGTATTTT. Encoded protein: CASRLEGGADTQYF.

The V gene is TRBV27, the J gene TRBJ2-1; D may be TRBD2 (6 bases). The CDR3 sequence is 15 residues long. Per the germline V gene, CDR1 is MNHEY and CDR2 is SMNVEV (reference sequence). Trimming pared 2 bases from V and 2 bases from J, leaving 10 bases between. The chain's CDR3 is CASSLTSLPYNEQFF. The CDR3 nucleotides are TGTGCCAGCAGTTTAACTAGCCTTCCCTACAATGAGCAGTTCTTC.

The V call is TRBV7-8, the J call TRBJ2-7; 8 nucleotides align to TRBD1. V lost 3 bases, J lost 0 bases, and 4 bases stayed unmatched. CDR3 length: 15 residues. Germline V gene data show CDR1 as SGHVS and CDR2 as FQNEAQ. CDR3 in amino acids: CASSLRDRPSYEQYF. The CDR3 DNA reads TGTGCCAGCAGCTTGAGGGACAGGCCCTCCTACGAGCAGTACTTC.

The J gene is TRBJ1-5, the V gene TRBV16; 8 positions agree with TRBD1. The CDR3 is 17 residues long. The V segment lost 0 bases and the J segment 4 bases; nucleotides outside the gene matches: 8. The germline V gene has CDR1 KGHSY and CDR2 FQNENV. The CDR3 DNA follows: TGTGCCAGCAGCCAATCTGGGACAGGACAACTTAATCAGCCCCAGCATTTT. Amino acids: CASSQSGTGQLNQPQHF.

The rearrangement joins TRBV4-1 to TRBJ2-1; D unclear. V lost 1 base to trimming and J lost 15 bases, with 10 bases between them. Per the germline V gene, CDR1 is MGHRA and CDR2 is YSYEKL. The CDR3 sequence is 11 residues long. The CDR3 protein is CASSQAYQRFF. In nucleotides, the CDR3 is TGCGCCAGCAGCCAAGCGTATCAGAGGTTCTTC.